The 15 T cell receptor beta chains given below trace back to one sample, sequenced in a study of identical twins. Using its own MiXCR run on the 5' RACE reads, TCRdb lists one record per CDR3 protein. The sample includes some 1,600,000 distinct CDR3 sequences, about 31% of them seen just once. Sequenced material: cord blood. Receptors were obtained from a newborn girl in good health.

This clonotype has just a few counts. The chain links TRBV4-2 to TRBJ2-7; TRBD2 agrees at 12 bases. This CDR3 spans 20 amino acids. With V trimmed by 3 bases and J by 0 bases, 15 bases remained unmatched. Germline-derived CDR1 and CDR2 are LGHNA and YNFKEQ. The CDR3 region is CASSQPRGLAGLPSSYEQYF. For the CDR3, the DNA is TGTGCCAGCAGCCAGCCCCGCGGACTAGCGGGGTTACCGAGCTCCTACGAGCAGTACTTC.

On this clonotype: This may be a read error: a much more frequent sequence differs by one nucleotide. The chain recombines TRBV3-1 with TRBJ2-5, with 12 bases that match TRBD2. Germline V CDR1 and CDR2: LGHDT, YNNKEL (reference sequence). After removal of 0 bases from V and 11 bases from J, the junction contained 13 bases not matched to a gene. This CDR3 is built from 17 residues. The CDR3 is CASSQDLAGGPSNEQYF. The CDR3 DNA follows: TGTGCCAGCAGCCAAGACCTAGCGGGAGGGCCATCGAATGAGCAGTACTTC.

The V call is TRBV5-5, the J call TRBJ1-2, with 9 bases that match TRBD1. Germline lookup yields CDR1 SGHKS and CDR2 YYEKEE (reference sequence). This CDR3 contains 15 residues. V trimming: 4 bases; J trimming: 2 bases; junction bases outside the gene matches: 6. The CDR3 bases are TGTGCCAGCAGCCCCTGGACAGGGGAGAACTATGGCTACACCTTC. Its translation: CASSPWTGENYGYTF.

This clonotype was detected only a few times. The chain has TRBV2 and TRBJ2-3; D gene uncertain. This CDR3 comprises 11 residues. The germline gives CDR1 SNHLY, CDR2 FYNNEI. Between the trimmed V and J ends, which lost 6 bases and 4 bases, there was a span of 5 bases. The CDR3 reads CASRISDTQYF. CDR3 in DNA: TGTGCCAGCAGGATTTCAGATACGCAGTATTTT.

This clonotype turned up a few times. The chain has TRBV20-1 and TRBJ1-5, with 10 bases aligning to TRBD1. V shed 5 bases, J shed 0 bases, and the junction held 13 bases outside the gene matches. Germline lookup yields CDR1 DFQATT and CDR2 SNEGSKA (reference sequence). CDR3 length: 18 residues. CDR3: CSAEIRDRGLYSNQPQHF. As DNA, the CDR3 is TGCAGTGCTGAGATCCGGGACAGGGGCCTCTATAGCAATCAGCCCCAGCATTTT.

This rearrangement joins TRBV3-1 to TRBJ2-1, with D maybe TRBD2 (6 bases). Germline CDR1 LGHDT, CDR2 YNNKEL (reference sequence). V shed 2 bases and J shed 13 bases, with 12 bases lying between them. The CDR3 length is 12 residues. The CDR3 DNA reads TGTGCCAGCAGCCAAACGGATAGCGGCCAGTTCTTC. It specifies CASSQTDSGQFF.

This clonotype was seen a handful of times. The chain couples TRBV5-1 to TRBJ2-3; 8 nucleotides match TRBD1. The germline CDR1 and CDR2 sequences are SGHRS and YFSETQ. This CDR3 spans 16 amino acids. V gave up 4 bases and J gave up 0 bases; unmatched junction bases: 7. The CDR3 DNA reads as TGCGCCAGCAGCGGCCCGGGACAGGCAAGCACAGATACGCAGTATTTT. Protein product: CASSGPGQASTDTQYF. Drawing the rest from reference TRBV5-1 and TRBJ2-3, the complete variable domain is KAGVTQTPRYLIKTRGQQVTLSCSPISGHRSVSWYQQTPGQGLQFLFEYFSETQRNKGNFPGRFSGRQFSNSRSEMNVSTLELGDSALYLCASSGPGQASTDTQYFGPGTRLTVL.

Only a few counts were recorded for this clonotype. This chain joins TRBV5-1 and TRBJ2-3, with a weak D call TRBD1 (7 bases). The CDR3 sequence is 16 residues long. Deletions cut 3 bases from V and 8 bases from J, with 22 bases between. Germline CDR1 reads SGHRS; CDR2 reads YFSETQ. CDR3 residues: CASSWGDSGQAGTQYF. CDR3 DNA: TGCGCCAGCAGCTGGGGGGACAGCGGACAGGCGGGTACGCAGTATTTT.

The V and J genes are TRBV6-5 and TRBJ2-1, with 10 bases that match TRBD2. The germline gives CDR1 MNHEY, CDR2 SVGAGI. Trimming at V came to 5 bases and at J to 10 bases, leaving 11 bases not matched to a gene. The CDR3 length is 15 residues. CDR3 protein: CASSLGLARADEQFF. In DNA form, the CDR3 reads TGTGCCAGCAGTCTGGGACTAGCGAGGGCGGACGAGCAGTTCTTC.

This clonotype was detected a few times. The V and J genes are TRBV7-9 and TRBJ2-5; 13 bases map to TRBD2. The CDR3 runs 16 residues. Germline-derived CDR1 and CDR2 are SEHNR and FQNEAQ (reference sequence). V was clipped by 5 bases and J by 4 bases; unmatched bases: 7. The CDR3 DNA sequence: TGTGCCAGCAGCGCCCGACTAGCGGGGGGTTCAGAGACCCAGTACTTC. Encoded protein: CASSARLAGGSETQYF. Filled out from reference TRBV7-9 and TRBJ2-5, the complete variable domain reads DTGVSQNPRHKITKRGQNVTFRCDPISEHNRLYWYRQTLGQGPEFLTYFQNEAQLEKSRLLSDRFSAERPKGSFSTLEIQRTEQGDSAMYLCASSARLAGGSETQYFGPGTRLLVL.

This clonotype showed up just a few times. A read error may account for a junction end that differs from germline. The rearrangement links TRBV5-5 to TRBJ1-4, with 8 bases that match TRBD1. CDR1 and CDR2 (germline): SGHKS, YYEKEE (reference sequence). CDR3 length: 14 residues. CDR3 DNA sequence: TGTGCCAGCACCTTGACAGGGGTTAATGAAAAACTGTTTTTT. Encoded protein: CASTLTGVNEKLFF.

Only a few counts were recorded for this clonotype. The chain couples TRBV7-9 to TRBJ2-7; D remains ambiguous. The J call could be wrong; TRBJ2-4 is a better fit for the DNA end. The germline CDR1 and CDR2 sequences are SEHNR and FQNEAQ (reference sequence). The CDR3 is made up of 10 amino acids. The CDR3: CAATANIQYF. The CDR3 nucleotides are TGTGCCGCCACAGCGAACATTCAGTACTTC.

The chain joins TRBV28 to TRBJ2-7, with D possibly matching TRBD1 (6 bases). This CDR3 spans 14 amino acids. The germline CDR1 and CDR2 sequences are MDHEN and SYDVKM. Trimming cost V 6 bases and J 2 bases, with 14 bases left between them. CDR3 sequence: CASRPLDSPYEQYF. The CDR3 DNA is TGTGCCAGCAGACCCCTGGACAGTCCCTACGAGCAGTACTTC.

V gene TRBV3-1 combines with J gene TRBJ2-1; 8 nucleotides agree with TRBD1. The junction had 2 bases not matched to a gene; V was cut back by 1 base and J by 9 bases. The CDR3 length is 13 residues. In germline, CDR1 is LGHDT, CDR2 YNNKEL (reference sequence). The CDR3 sequence: CASSQGDRGEQFF. The CDR3 DNA is TGTGCCAGCAGCCAAGGAGACAGGGGTGAGCAGTTCTTC.

The chain couples TRBV6-6 to TRBJ1-4; 9 positions agree with TRBD1. Trimming cost V 5 bases and J 6 bases; bases outside gene matches: 7. This CDR3 has 15 amino acids. CDR1 and CDR2 from the germline V gene are MNHNY and SVGAGI (reference sequence). The CDR3 protein is CASSPKQGAHEKLFF. The CDR3 region has the DNA TGTGCCAGCAGTCCCAAACAGGGGGCTCATGAAAAACTGTTTTTT.